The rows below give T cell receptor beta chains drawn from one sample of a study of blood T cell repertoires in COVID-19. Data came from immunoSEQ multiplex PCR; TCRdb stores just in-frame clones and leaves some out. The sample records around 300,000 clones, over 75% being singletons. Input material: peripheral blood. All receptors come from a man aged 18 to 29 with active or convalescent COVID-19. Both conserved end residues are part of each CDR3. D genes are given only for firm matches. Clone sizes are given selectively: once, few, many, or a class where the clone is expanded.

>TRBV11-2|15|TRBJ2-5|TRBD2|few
CASSLAGGHKETQYF
TGTGCCAGCAGCTTAGCGGGGGGGCATAAAGAGACCCAGTACTTC
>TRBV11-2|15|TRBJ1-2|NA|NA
CASSLTRGQLYGYTF
TGTGCCAGCAGCTTAACAAGGGGACAACTCTATGGCTACACCTTC
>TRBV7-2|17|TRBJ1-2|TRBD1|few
CASSFPGQGQAVGGYTF
TGTGCCAGCAGCTTTCCGGGACAGGGGCAAGCGGTGGGAGGCTACACCTTC
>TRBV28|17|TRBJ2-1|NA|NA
CASSMIGPDSIINEQFF
TGTGCCAGCAGTATGATCGGTCCGGACAGTATTATCAATGAGCAGTTCTTC
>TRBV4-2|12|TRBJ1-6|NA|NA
CASSPPSSPLHF
TGTGCCAGCAGCCCACCGAGTTCACCCCTCCACTTT
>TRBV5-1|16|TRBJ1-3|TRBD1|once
CASTSGQGALGNTIYF
TGCGCCAGCACCTCCGGTCAGGGGGCATTAGGAAACACCATATATTTT
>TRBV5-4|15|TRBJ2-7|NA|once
CASRPGQEGFGEQYF
TGTGCCAGCAGACCCGGACAGGAGGGATTTGGGGAGCAGTACTTC
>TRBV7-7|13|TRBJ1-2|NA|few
CASSARPSSGYTF
TGTGCCAGCAGCGCCCGACCTAGTAGCGGCTACACCTTC
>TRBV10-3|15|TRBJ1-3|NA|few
CAITPGANSGNTIYF
TGTGCCATCACCCCAGGGGCCAACTCTGGAAACACCATATATTTT
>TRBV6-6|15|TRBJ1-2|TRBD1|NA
CASSYSVDRGHGYTF
TGTGCCAGCAGTTACTCTGTGGACAGGGGGCATGGCTACACCTTC
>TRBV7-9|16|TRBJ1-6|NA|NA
CASNERRGSYNSPLHF
TGTGCCAGCAACGAGCGGAGGGGATCCTATAATTCACCCCTCCACTTT
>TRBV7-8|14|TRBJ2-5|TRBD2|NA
CASSHPSGEETQYF
TGTGCCAGCAGCCATCCTAGCGGAGAAGAGACCCAGTACTTC
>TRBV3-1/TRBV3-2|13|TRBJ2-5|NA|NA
CASSPGQQETQYF
TGTGCCAGCAGCCCAGGACAACAAGAGACCCAGTACTTC
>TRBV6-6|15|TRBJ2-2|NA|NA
CATGEDPLPQSELFF
TGTGCCACCGGAGAAGACCCTCTGCCACAATCGGAGCTGTTTTTT
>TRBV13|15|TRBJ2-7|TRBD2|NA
CASSVLSGGAYEQYF
TGTGCCAGCAGCGTACTCAGCGGGGGGGCCTACGAGCAGTACTTC
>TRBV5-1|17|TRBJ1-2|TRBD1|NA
CASSPRTGSPTLYGYTF
TGCGCCAGCAGCCCCAGGACAGGATCCCCCACGCTTTATGGCTACACCTTC
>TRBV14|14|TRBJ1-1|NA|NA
CASSQEVPGAEAFF
TGTGCCAGCAGCCAGGAAGTCCCGGGGGCTGAAGCTTTCTTT
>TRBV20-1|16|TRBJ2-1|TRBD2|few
CSASDPLRGSYNEQFF
TGCAGTGCTAGTGACCCCTTGCGGGGGTCCTACAATGAGCAGTTCTTC
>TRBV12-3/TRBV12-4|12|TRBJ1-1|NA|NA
CASRDRDSEAFF
TGTGCCAGCAGGGACCGGGATTCTGAAGCTTTCTTT
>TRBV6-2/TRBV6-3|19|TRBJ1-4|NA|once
CASSYPRSGTLQGGEKLFF
TGTGCCAGCAGTTACCCCCGGAGTGGGACACTTCAAGGTGGTGAAAAACTGTTTTTT
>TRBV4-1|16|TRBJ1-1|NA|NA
CASSQDKTGMNTEAFF
TGCGCCAGCAGCCAAGATAAGACAGGTATGAACACTGAAGCTTTCTTT
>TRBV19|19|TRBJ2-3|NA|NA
CASSIFYGGSRVSTDTQYF
TGTGCCAGTAGTATATTTTATGGGGGGTCCCGGGTATCCACAGATACGCAGTATTTT
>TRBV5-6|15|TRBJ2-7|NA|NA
CASSSPGHRAYEQYF
TGTGCCAGCAGCTCCCCGGGACACAGGGCCTACGAGCAGTACTTC
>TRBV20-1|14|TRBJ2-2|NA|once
CSASLGIFTGELFF
TGCAGTGCTAGTCTGGGCATTTTCACCGGGGAGCTGTTTTTT
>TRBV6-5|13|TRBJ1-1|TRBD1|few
CASRTGENTEAFF
TGTGCCAGCAGGACAGGGGAGAACACTGAAGCTTTCTTT
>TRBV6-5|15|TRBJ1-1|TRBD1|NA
CASSYSQGASTEAFF
TGTGCCAGCAGTTACTCGCAGGGGGCGAGCACTGAAGCTTTCTTT
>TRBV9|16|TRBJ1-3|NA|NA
CASSVDMASSGNTIYF
TGTGCCAGCAGCGTAGATATGGCCAGCTCTGGAAACACCATATATTTT
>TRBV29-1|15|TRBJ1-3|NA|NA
CSVFDRGKSGNTIYF
TGCAGCGTGTTCGATCGAGGGAAGAGCGGAAACACCATATATTTT
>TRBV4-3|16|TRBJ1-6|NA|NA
CASSQDEAGNNSPLHF
TGCGCCAGCAGCCAAGATGAGGCCGGCAATAATTCACCCCTCCACTTT
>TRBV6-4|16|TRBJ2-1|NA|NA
CASSETFTISYNEQFF
TGTGCCAGCAGTGAGACTTTTACTATCTCTTACAATGAGCAGTTCTTC
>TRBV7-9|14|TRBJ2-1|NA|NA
CASSLDVTANEQFF
TGTGCCAGCAGCTTAGACGTGACAGCAAATGAGCAGTTCTTC
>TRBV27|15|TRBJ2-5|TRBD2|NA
CASSSWTSGEETQYF
TGTGCCAGCAGTTCGTGGACTAGCGGGGAAGAGACCCAGTACTTC
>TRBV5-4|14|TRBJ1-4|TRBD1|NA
CASSPTGVGEKLFF
TGTGCCAGCAGCCCGACAGGGGTGGGTGAAAAACTGTTTTTT
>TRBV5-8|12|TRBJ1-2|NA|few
CASSLREVGYTF
TGTGCCAGCAGCTTGCGCGAGGTGGGCTACACCTTC
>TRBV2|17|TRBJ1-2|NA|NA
CASSEYGGAVSNYGYTF
TGTGCCAGCAGTGAATACGGTGGTGCGGTGTCTAACTATGGCTACACCTTC
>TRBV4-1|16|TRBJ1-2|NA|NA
CASSQGTRDIPYGYTF
TGCGCCAGCAGCCAAGGTACCAGGGACATCCCTTATGGCTACACCTTC
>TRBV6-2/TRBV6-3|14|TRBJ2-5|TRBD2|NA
CASSWGLAGETQYF
TGTGCCAGCAGTTGGGGACTAGCCGGGGAGACCCAGTACTTC
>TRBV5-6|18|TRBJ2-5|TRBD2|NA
CASSLWVLVAGGQETQYF
TGTGCCAGCAGCTTGTGGGTGTTGGTAGCGGGGGGACAAGAGACCCAGTACTTC
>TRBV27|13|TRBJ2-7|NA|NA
CASSLSSSHEQYF
TGTGCCAGCAGTTTATCGAGTAGCCACGAGCAGTACTTC
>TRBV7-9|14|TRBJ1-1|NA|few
CASSLNGGYLEAFF
TGTGCCAGCAGCCTGAATGGAGGTTATCTGGAAGCTTTCTTT
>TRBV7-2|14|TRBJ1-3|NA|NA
CASSLVLAGNTIYF
TGTGCCAGCAGCTTAGTTCTAGCTGGAAACACCATATATTTT
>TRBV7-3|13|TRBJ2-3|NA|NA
CASSLSSADTQYF
TGTGCCAGCAGCTTATCTAGTGCAGATACGCAGTATTTT
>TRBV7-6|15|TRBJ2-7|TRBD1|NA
CASSQTGDPRYEQYF
TGTGCCAGCAGCCAGACAGGGGACCCCCGGTACGAGCAGTACTTC
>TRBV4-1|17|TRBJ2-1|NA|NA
CASSQSTGHSSYNEQFF
TGCGCCAGCAGCCAATCAACAGGCCACAGCTCCTACAATGAGCAGTTCTTC
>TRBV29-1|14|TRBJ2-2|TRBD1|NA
CSVSGQGIAGELFF
TGCAGCGTCTCGGGACAGGGGATTGCCGGGGAGCTGTTTTTT
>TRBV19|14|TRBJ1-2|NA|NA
CASSIRGIYYGYTF
TGTGCCAGTAGTATAAGGGGGATCTACTATGGCTACACCTTC
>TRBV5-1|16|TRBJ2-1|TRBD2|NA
CASSLWGTSGANEQFF
TGCGCCAGCAGCTTGTGGGGGACTAGCGGGGCGAATGAGCAGTTCTTC
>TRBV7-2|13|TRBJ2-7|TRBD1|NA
CASSLQGAGEQYF
TGTGCCAGCAGCTTACAGGGGGCGGGGGAGCAGTACTTC
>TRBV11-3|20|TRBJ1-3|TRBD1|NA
CASSLAPPEGTVGSGNTIYF
TGTGCCAGCAGCTTAGCACCTCCGGAGGGGACAGTAGGCTCTGGAAACACCATATATTTT
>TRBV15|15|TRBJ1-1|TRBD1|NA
CATSRAQGLHTEAFF
TGTGCCACCAGCAGAGCACAGGGGTTGCACACTGAAGCTTTCTTT
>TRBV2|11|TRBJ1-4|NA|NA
CASRGSEKLFF
TGTGCCAGCCGGGGTAGTGAAAAACTGTTTTTT
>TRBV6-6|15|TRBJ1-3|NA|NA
CASSPSSHSGNTIYF
TGTGCCAGCAGTCCCAGTTCTCACTCTGGAAACACCATATATTTT
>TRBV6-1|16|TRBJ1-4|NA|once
CASSEAKWTENEKLFF
TGTGCCAGCAGTGAAGCGAAGTGGACAGAAAATGAAAAACTGTTTTTT
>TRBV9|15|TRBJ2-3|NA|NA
CASSGGLGFTDTQYF
TGTGCCAGCAGCGGAGGTCTCGGGTTTACAGATACGCAGTATTTT
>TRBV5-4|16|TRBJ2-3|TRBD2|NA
CASSGRSGGASDTQYF
TGTGCCAGCAGCGGACGGAGCGGGGGGGCCTCGGATACGCAGTATTTT
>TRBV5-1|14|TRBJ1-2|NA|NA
CASSRQGFDYGYTF
TGCGCCAGCAGCAGGCAGGGGTTTGACTATGGCTACACCTTC
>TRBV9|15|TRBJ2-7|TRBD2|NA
CASSQRGGGAEEQYF
TGTGCCAGCAGCCAACGTGGCGGGGGGGCGGAGGAGCAGTACTTC
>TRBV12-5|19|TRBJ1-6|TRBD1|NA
CASGLIGTGGGSYNSPLHF
TGTGCTAGTGGTTTGATAGGGACAGGGGGTGGGTCCTATAATTCACCCCTCCACTTT
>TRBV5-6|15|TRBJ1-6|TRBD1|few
CASSFGTGSNSPLHF
TGTGCCAGCAGCTTCGGGACAGGGAGCAATTCACCCCTCCACTTT